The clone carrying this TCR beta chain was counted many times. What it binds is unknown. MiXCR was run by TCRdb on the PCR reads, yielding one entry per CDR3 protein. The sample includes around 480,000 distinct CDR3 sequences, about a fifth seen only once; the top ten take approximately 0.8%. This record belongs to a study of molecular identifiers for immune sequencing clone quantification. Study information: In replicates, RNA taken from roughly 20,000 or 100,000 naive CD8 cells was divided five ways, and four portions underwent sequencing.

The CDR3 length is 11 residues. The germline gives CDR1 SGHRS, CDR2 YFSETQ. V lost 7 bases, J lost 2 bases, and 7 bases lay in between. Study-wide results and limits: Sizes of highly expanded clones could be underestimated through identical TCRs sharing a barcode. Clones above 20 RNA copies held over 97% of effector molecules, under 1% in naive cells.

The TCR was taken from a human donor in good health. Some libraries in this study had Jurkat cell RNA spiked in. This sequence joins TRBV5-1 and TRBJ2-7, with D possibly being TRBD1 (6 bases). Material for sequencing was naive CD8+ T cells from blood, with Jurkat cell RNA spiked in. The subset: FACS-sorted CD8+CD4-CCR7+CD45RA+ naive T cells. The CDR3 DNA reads TGCGCCAGCGGGGACACCTACGAGCAGTACTTC. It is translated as CASGDTYEQYF. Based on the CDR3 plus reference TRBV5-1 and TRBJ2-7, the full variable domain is KAGVTQTPRYLIKTRGQQVTLSCSPISGHRSVSWYQQTPGQGLQFLFEYFSETQRNKGNFPGRFSGRQFSNSRSEMNVSTLELGDSALYLCASGDTYEQYFGPGTRLTVT.